A single sample gave rise to the 19 T cell receptor beta chains below, sequenced in a study of T cells after somatic rescue of genetic block. TCRdb's copy holds only in-frame clones and misses some; the assay was immunoSEQ multiplex PCR. The sample records 70,000 or so clones, about 91% being singletons. The specimen sequenced was peripheral blood mononuclear cells (PBMCs). The receptors derive from a man aged 35-49 years.

V and J are TRBV7-3 and TRBJ1-1, with 7 nucleotides matching TRBD1. Germline CDR1 is SGHTA and CDR2 is FQGTGA. The CDR3 consists of 14 residues. V dropped 5 bases and J dropped 3; count of bases not matched to a gene: 6. CDR3 protein: CASSDRVRDTEAFF. In nucleotides, the CDR3 is TGTGCCAGCAGCGACAGGGTCCGGGACACTGAAGCTTTCTTT.

The V gene is TRBV7-2, the J gene TRBJ1-4; no clear D. The CDR3 sequence is 14 residues long. The germline gives CDR1 SGHTA, CDR2 FQGNSA. Trimming shortened V by 0 bases and J by 0 bases, and 2 bases separated the two germline ends. The CDR3 region is CASSLAATNEKLFF. DNA for the CDR3: TGTGCCAGCAGCTTAGCGGCAACTAATGAAAAACTGTTTTTT.

The chain joins TRBV5-6 to TRBJ1-4; D gene ambiguous. In germline, CDR1 is SGHDT, CDR2 YYEEEE. The CDR3 covers 15 residues. Between the trimmed V and J ends, which lost 4 bases and 0 bases, there was a span of 10 bases. The CDR3 nucleotides read TGTGCCAGCAGCCTTCGACGGACAACTAATGAAAAACTGTTTTTT. Translated: CASSLRRTTNEKLFF.

The chain combines TRBV19 with TRBJ2-3; the D gene could be TRBD1 or TRBD2 (5 bases each). This CDR3 comprises 14 residues. V lost 8 bases and J lost 5, with 17 bases in between. Germline V gene lookup returns CDR1 LNHDA and CDR2 SQIVND (reference sequence). CDR3 sequence (DNA): TGTGCCAGTCTCGCAAGGGACCAAGGAGATACGCAGTATTTT. Translation: CASLARDQGDTQYF.

The chain joins TRBV19 to TRBJ2-7; TRBD1 matches 9 bases. This CDR3 is 14 amino acids long. The germline CDR1 and CDR2 sequences are LNHDA and SQIVND (reference sequence). Trimming cost V 6 bases and J 0 bases; bases outside gene matches: 3. The CDR3 DNA follows: TGTGCCAGTAGAGGGGACAGGGACTCCTACGAGCAGTACTTC. Its translation is CASRGDRDSYEQYF.

The J gene is TRBJ2-1, the V gene TRBV6-6, with D uncertain. CDR1 and CDR2 from the germline V gene are MNHNY and SVGAGI (reference sequence). The V gene lost 5 bases and the J gene lost 5 bases, with 16 bases spanning the gap. CDR3 length: 15 amino acids. The CDR3 nucleotides are TGTGCCAGCAGTCCCCGGGCCCCAGGCAACAATGAGCAGTTCTTC. Amino acids: CASSPRAPGNNEQFF.

This chain connects TRBV11-2 to TRBJ2-1; D may match TRBD1 or TRBD2 (7 bases each). The germline gives CDR1 SGHAT, CDR2 FQNNGV. This CDR3 comprises 16 residues. The V end was cut by 5 bases, the J end by 7 bases, with 21 bases between. CDR3 region: CASSGGAGQSLNEQFF. CDR3 sequence (DNA): TGTGCCAGCAGCGGCGGAGCGGGACAGTCGTTGAATGAGCAGTTCTTC.

The V gene is TRBV11-3, the J gene TRBJ2-7; TRBD1 agrees at 8 bases. Trimming at V came to 5 bases and at J to 3 bases, leaving 3 bases not matched to a gene. Germline lookup yields CDR1 SGHNT and CDR2 YENEEA. The CDR3 is made up of 13 amino acids. The CDR3 region has the DNA TGTGCCAGCAGCCGGACAGGGAACTACGAGCAGTACTTC. Protein sequence: CASSRTGNYEQYF.

The chain carries TRBV27 and TRBJ2-1; a weak D match, TRBD2 (5 bases). Germline CDR1 MNHEY, CDR2 SMNVEV (reference sequence). Trimming stripped 5 bases from V and 9 bases from J, with 11 bases between. The length of the CDR3 is 12 residues. CDR3 loop: CASSRGGREQFF. CDR3 coding DNA: TGTGCCAGCAGTCGAGGAGGCCGTGAGCAGTTCTTC.

This chain joins TRBV30 and TRBJ1-3; D gene uncertain. The V gene lost 7 bases and the J gene lost 0 bases, with 16 bases spanning the gap. Looked up from germline, CDR1 is GTSNPN and CDR2 is SVGIG (reference sequence). The length of the CDR3 is 15 residues. CDR3 region: CAFQDKRRSGNTIYF. The DNA of the CDR3 is TGTGCCTTTCAAGACAAAAGGCGCTCTGGAAACACCATATATTTT.

The chain couples TRBV27 to TRBJ1-1, with a tentative D call TRBD1 (5 bases). In germline, CDR1 is MNHEY, CDR2 SMNVEV (reference sequence). The CDR3 contains 14 residues. Trimming shortened V by 4 bases and J by 2 bases, and 11 bases separated the two germline ends. This CDR3 reads CASSSRQPNTEAFF. In nucleotides, the CDR3 is TGTGCCAGCAGTTCCCGACAGCCTAACACTGAAGCTTTCTTT.

The J gene is TRBJ1-1, the V gene TRBV2; D call uncertain. Germline-derived CDR1 and CDR2 are SNHLY and FYNNEI. V lost 4 bases, J lost 1 base, and 10 bases lay in between. The CDR3 runs 14 residues. The CDR3 sequence is CASSAAGPNTEAFF. CDR3 bases: TGTGCCAGCAGTGCGGCAGGCCCGAACACTGAAGCTTTCTTT.

The chain links TRBV6-6 to TRBJ1-4; the D gene is possibly TRBD1 (5 bases). Trimming cost V 4 bases and J 7 bases, with 13 bases left between them. This CDR3 spans 14 amino acids. CDR1 MNHNY and CDR2 SVGAGI come from the germline V gene (reference sequence). This chain's CDR3 is CASSFSSGGEKLFF. CDR3 DNA: TGTGCCAGCAGTTTTTCCAGCGGGGGTGAAAAACTGTTTTTT.

The CDR3 loop reads CASSPHTSGRRAEEQYF. The CDR3 DNA sequence: TGTGCCAGCAGTCCCCACACTAGCGGGAGAAGGGCGGAGGAGCAGTACTTC. V is TRBV27 and J is TRBJ2-5; 11 nucleotides agree with TRBD2. The germline CDR1 and CDR2 sequences are MNHEY and SMNVEV (reference sequence). The trim removed 5 bases at V and 11 bases at J, leaving 19 bases unmatched. The CDR3 length is 17 residues.

The CDR3 region has the DNA TGTGCCAGCAGCGTAGGGAGGGCTGATGGCTACACCTTC. This translates into CASSVGRADGYTF. The rearrangement uses TRBV9 and TRBJ1-2; D is uncertain. The CDR3 spans 13 residues. Between the trimmed V and J ends, which lost 0 bases and 6 bases, there was a span of 9 bases. Germline V gene lookup returns CDR1 SGDLS and CDR2 YYNGEE.

This clone was recorded once. The chain joins TRBV11-2 to TRBJ1-5; possible D gene TRBD1, 6 bases. V lost 0 bases to trimming and J lost 0 bases, with 15 bases between them. The germline V gene encodes CDR1 SGHAT and CDR2 FQNNGV. This CDR3 comprises 18 residues. CDR3 sequence: CASSLDRRGPNSNQPQHF. The DNA for the CDR3 is TGTGCCAGCAGCTTAGATAGGCGGGGGCCGAATAGCAATCAGCCCCAGCATTTT.

The chain couples TRBV28 to TRBJ2-5; 9 bases are shared with TRBD2. Germline trimming cut 8 bases from V and 4 bases from J; bases unmatched to any gene: 5. The germline gives CDR1 MDHEN, CDR2 SYDVKM. This CDR3 has 13 residues. CDR3 region: CASRTAGGETQYF. CDR3 nucleotide sequence: TGTGCCAGCCGAACAGCGGGAGGAGAGACCCAGTACTTC.

V usage is TRBV11-2 and J usage is TRBJ1-6; possibly TRBD1 for D (6 bases). The CDR3 consists of 15 residues. V was trimmed by 1 base and J by 10 bases, leaving 14 bases between them. Per the germline V gene, CDR1 is SGHAT and CDR2 is FQNNGV. This chain's CDR3 is CASSLVGRGRSPLHF. The CDR3 DNA is TGTGCCAGCAGCTTAGTGGGCAGGGGTCGGTCACCCCTCCACTTT.

The chain uses TRBV30 and TRBJ2-7; D possibly uses TRBD1 or TRBD2 (6 bases each). CDR1 is GTSNPN, CDR2 SVGIG, per germline (reference sequence). The CDR3 covers 15 residues. Deletions cut 3 bases from V and 3 bases from J, with 18 bases between. In DNA, the CDR3 is TGTGCCTGGAGGATGCCGGGGGCAGGGCTCTACGAGCAGTACTTC. Its translation is CAWRMPGAGLYEQYF.